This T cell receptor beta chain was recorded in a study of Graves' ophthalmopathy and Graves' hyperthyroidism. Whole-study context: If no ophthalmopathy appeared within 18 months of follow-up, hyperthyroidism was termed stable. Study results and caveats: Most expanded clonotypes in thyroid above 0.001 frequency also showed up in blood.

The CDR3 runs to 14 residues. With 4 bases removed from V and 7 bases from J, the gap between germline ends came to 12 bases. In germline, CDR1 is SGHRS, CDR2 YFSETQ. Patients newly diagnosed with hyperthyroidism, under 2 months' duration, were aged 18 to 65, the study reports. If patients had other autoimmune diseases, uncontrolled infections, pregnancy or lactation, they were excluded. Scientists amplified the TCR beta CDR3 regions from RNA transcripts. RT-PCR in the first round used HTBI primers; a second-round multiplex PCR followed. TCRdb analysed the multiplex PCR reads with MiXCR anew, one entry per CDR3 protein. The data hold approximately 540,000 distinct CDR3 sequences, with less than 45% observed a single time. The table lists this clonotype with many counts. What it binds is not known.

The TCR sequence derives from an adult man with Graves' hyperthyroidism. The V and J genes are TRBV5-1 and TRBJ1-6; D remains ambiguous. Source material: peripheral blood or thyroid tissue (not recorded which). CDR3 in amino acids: CASSRSQANSPLHF. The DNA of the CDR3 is TGCGCCAGCAGCCGCTCTCAGGCCAATTCACCCCTCCACTTT.